The clone carrying this TCR beta chain was observed a few times. The source of the sample is a study of CD8 T cells in Susac syndrome. Germline CDR1 reads MNHEY; CDR2 reads SMNVEV (reference sequence). The CDR3 is 11 residues long. V lost 7 bases, J lost 4 bases, and 7 bases lay in between. Roughly 0.45 to 1 ug RNA was reverse transcribed with random hexamers. TCRdb analysed the immunoSEQ multiplex PCR reads with MiXCR anew, one entry per CDR3 protein. The repertoire holds around 300,000 distinct CDR3 sequences, 85% seen once, with 0.21% in the top ten. The specimen sequenced was CD8+ T cells from PBMCs. The receptor was isolated from a human donor with multiple sclerosis. The chain combines TRBV27 with TRBJ1-1; tentative D call: TRBD1 (5 bases). In DNA form, the CDR3 reads TGTGCCAGCAATGGGGGCACTGAAGCTTTCTTT. It codes for CASNGGTEAFF.